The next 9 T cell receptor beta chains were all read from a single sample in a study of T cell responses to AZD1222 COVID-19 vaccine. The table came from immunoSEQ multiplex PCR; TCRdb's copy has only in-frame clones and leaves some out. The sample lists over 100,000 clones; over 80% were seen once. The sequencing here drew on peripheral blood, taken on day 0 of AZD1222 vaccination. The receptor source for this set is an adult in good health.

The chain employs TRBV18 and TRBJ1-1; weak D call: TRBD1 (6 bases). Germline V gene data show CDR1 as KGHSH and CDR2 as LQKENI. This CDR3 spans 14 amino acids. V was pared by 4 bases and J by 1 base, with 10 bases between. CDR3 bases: TGTGCCAGCTCACGGGGGGGGCCGAACACTGAAGCTTTCTTT. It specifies CASSRGGPNTEAFF.

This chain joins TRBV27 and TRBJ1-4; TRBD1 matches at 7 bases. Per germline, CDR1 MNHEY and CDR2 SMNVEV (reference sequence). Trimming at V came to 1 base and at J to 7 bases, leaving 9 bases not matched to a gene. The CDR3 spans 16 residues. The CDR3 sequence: CASSLFGDREGEKLFF. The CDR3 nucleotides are TGTGCCAGCAGTTTATTTGGAGACAGGGAGGGTGAAAAACTGTTTTTT.

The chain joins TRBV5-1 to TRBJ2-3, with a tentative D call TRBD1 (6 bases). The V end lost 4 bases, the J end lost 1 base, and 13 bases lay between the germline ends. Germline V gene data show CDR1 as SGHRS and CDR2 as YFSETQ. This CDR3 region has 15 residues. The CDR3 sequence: CASSDTGIGTDTQYF. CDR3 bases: TGCGCCAGCAGCGATACAGGGATTGGCACAGATACGCAGTATTTT.

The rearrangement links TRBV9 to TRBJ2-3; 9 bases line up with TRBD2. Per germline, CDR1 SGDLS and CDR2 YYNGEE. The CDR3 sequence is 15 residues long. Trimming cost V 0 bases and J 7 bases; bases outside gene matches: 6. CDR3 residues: CASSVGGRAGNTQYF. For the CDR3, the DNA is TGTGCCAGCAGCGTAGGCGGGAGGGCCGGCAATACGCAGTATTTT.

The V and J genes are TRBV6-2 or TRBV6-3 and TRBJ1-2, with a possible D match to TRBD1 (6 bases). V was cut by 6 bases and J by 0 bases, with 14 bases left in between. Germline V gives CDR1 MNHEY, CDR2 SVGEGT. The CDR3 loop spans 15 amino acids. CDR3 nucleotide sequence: TGTGCCAGCAGCCGGGGGGCGGGAGCTAACTATGGCTACACCTTC. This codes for CASSRGAGANYGYTF.

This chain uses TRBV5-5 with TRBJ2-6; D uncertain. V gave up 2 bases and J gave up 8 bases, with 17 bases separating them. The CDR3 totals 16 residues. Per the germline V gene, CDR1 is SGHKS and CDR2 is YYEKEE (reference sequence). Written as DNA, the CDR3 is TGTGCCAGCAGCTTTGGGCAGGTGTATTATTCCAACGTCCTGACTTTC. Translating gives CASSFGQVYYSNVLTF. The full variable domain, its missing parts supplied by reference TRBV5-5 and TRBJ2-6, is DAGVTQSPTHLIKTRGQQVTLRCSPISGHKSVSWYQQVLGQGPQFIFQYYEKEERGRGNFPDRFSARQFPNYSSELNVNALLLGDSALYLCASSFGQVYYSNVLTFGAGSRLTVL.

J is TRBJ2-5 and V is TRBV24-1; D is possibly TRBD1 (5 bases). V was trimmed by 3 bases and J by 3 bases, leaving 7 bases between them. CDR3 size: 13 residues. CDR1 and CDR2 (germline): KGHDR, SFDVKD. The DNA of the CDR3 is TGTGCCACCAGTGATGCGACAGAAGAGACCCAGTACTTC. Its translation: CATSDATEETQYF.

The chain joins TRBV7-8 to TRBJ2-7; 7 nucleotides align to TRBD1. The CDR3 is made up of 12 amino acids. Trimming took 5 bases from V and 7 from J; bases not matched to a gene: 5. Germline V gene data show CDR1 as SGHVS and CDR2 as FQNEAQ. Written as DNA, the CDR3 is TGTGCCAGCAGCCCCGACAGGGAAGAGCAGTACTTC. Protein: CASSPDREEQYF.

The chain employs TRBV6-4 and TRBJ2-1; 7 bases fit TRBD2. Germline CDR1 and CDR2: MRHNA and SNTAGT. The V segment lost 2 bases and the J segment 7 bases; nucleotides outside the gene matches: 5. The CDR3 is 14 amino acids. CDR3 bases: TGTGCCAGCAGTGACGGCGCTAGCGGAAATGAGCAGTTCTTC. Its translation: CASSDGASGNEQFF.